The 21 T cell receptor beta chains below were found in one sample sequenced in a study of T cell repertoires in cytomegalovirus infection. These receptors lack a known antigen. TCRdb processed the reads anew with MiXCR; each CDR3 protein has one entry. The sample contains under 90,000 distinct CDR3 sequences, about half of which appear only once. This material consisted of CD8+ T cells from cultured PBMCs, taken from culture after CMV antigen stimulation. The receptors originated from a human donor in good health (CMV status not recorded). Some clones in this sample may be carry-over from other donors' samples.

The chain combines TRBV5-1 with TRBJ2-1, with 14 bases identical to TRBD2. The V gene end was trimmed by 4 bases and the J gene end by 3 bases; junction bases not matched to a gene: 9. CDR3 size: 18 residues. The V gene's germline CDR1 is SGHRS and CDR2 YFSETQ. CDR3 amino acids: CASSLRTSGRSGYNEQFF. Here the CDR3 DNA reads TGCGCCAGCAGCCTTAGGACTAGCGGGAGGTCCGGCTACAATGAGCAGTTCTTC.

This clonotype turned up a few times. This chain uses TRBV28 with TRBJ2-4; TRBD2 agrees at 7 bases. Looked up from germline, CDR1 is MDHEN and CDR2 is SYDVKM. The CDR3 spans 16 residues. The trim removed 3 bases at V and 3 bases at J, leaving 8 bases unmatched. The CDR3 sequence: CASSFPRTGGKNIQYF. The DNA of the CDR3 is TGTGCCAGCAGTTTCCCCCGGACGGGAGGCAAAAACATTCAGTACTTC.

Only a few counts were recorded for this clonotype. The gene calls are TRBV7-9 and TRBJ2-1, with D hard to call. The CDR3 has 15 residues. Germline assignment: CDR1 SEHNR and CDR2 FQNEAQ (reference sequence). The germline V and J ends were trimmed by 7 bases and 10 bases, with 23 bases remaining between them. The CDR3: CASTIREGGVLEQFF. As DNA, the CDR3 is TGTGCCAGCACCATTAGGGAAGGTGGGGTATTAGAGCAGTTCTTC.

This clonotype has just a few counts. The J gene is TRBJ2-5, the V gene TRBV7-2, with D possibly being TRBD1 or TRBD2 (5 bases each). Germline CDR1 reads SGHTA; CDR2 reads FQGNSA. This CDR3 region has 14 residues. V shed 5 bases and J shed 1 base, with 11 bases lying between them. DNA of the CDR3: TGTGCCAGCAGCGCCCGGGACGGCCAAGAGACCCAGTACTTC. This gives the protein CASSARDGQETQYF.

In its sample, this clonotype was seen a few times. This chain links TRBV7-2 with TRBJ1-1; 9 nucleotides agree with TRBD1. The germline V gene encodes CDR1 SGHTA and CDR2 FQGNSA. The CDR3 extends over 19 amino acids. The V gene end was trimmed by 3 bases and the J gene end by 0 bases; junction bases not matched to a gene: 14. CDR3: CASSLRLEGTGRVNTEAFF. In DNA, the CDR3 is TGTGCCAGCAGCTTGCGACTAGAGGGGACAGGGAGGGTGAACACTGAAGCTTTCTTT.

V is TRBV7-6 and J is TRBJ2-3; weak D call: TRBD1 (6 bases). This CDR3 is 16 amino acids long. V was trimmed by 5 bases and J by 0 bases, leaving 15 bases between them. Germline-derived CDR1 and CDR2 are SGHVS and FNYEAQ. The CDR3 here is CASSAGTFTSTDTQYF. Written as DNA, the CDR3 is TGTGCCAGCAGCGCTGGGACATTTACTAGCACAGATACGCAGTATTTT.

This clonotype has a single count. As DNA, the CDR3 is TGTGCCAGCAGCTTTCCTAGCGGATTCTACAATGAGCAGTTCTTC. Translation: CASSFPSGFYNEQFF. The chain uses TRBV11-2 and TRBJ2-1, with 7 nucleotides matching TRBD2. V lost 3 bases, J lost 3 bases, and 5 bases stayed unmatched. CDR1 and CDR2 (germline): SGHAT, FQNNGV. The CDR3 totals 15 residues.

This clonotype was seen a handful of times. The rearrangement links TRBV2 to TRBJ1-5, with D perhaps TRBD1 (5 bases). Deletions cut 4 bases from V and 3 bases from J, with 13 bases between. This CDR3 has 15 amino acids. The germline CDR1 and CDR2 sequences are SNHLY and FYNNEI. The chain's CDR3 is CASSARDGFNQPQHF. The CDR3 DNA reads TGTGCCAGCAGTGCTAGGGACGGATTCAATCAGCCCCAGCATTTT.

This clonotype has more than one count but fewer than ten. V and J are TRBV7-9 and TRBJ2-2, with D unresolved. The CDR3 runs to 13 residues. CDR1 and CDR2 (germline): SEHNR, FQNEAQ (reference sequence). V lost 8 bases and J 4 bases, leaving 11 bases between the germline ends. The CDR3 nucleotides are TGTGCCAGCGGCCAGGTGATCACCGGGGAGCTGTTTTTT. Translated, it gives CASGQVITGELFF.

The J gene is TRBJ2-1, the V gene TRBV29-1; the match to TRBD2 covers 7 bases. Per germline, CDR1 SQVTM and CDR2 ANQGSEA. This CDR3 spans 12 amino acids. The V segment lost 6 bases and the J segment 9 bases; nucleotides outside the gene matches: 8. The CDR3 DNA sequence: TGCAGCGTCCAGACTAGCTACGGTGAGCAGTTCTTC. Its translation: CSVQTSYGEQFF.

DNA for the CDR3: TGTGCCAGCAGTTACCCGGGACTAGCGGAATACAATGAGCAGTTCTTC. Amino acid sequence: CASSYPGLAEYNEQFF. V gene TRBV2 combines with J gene TRBJ2-1; 11 nucleotides line up with TRBD2. The junction had 7 bases not matched to a gene; V was cut back by 5 bases and J by 4 bases. In germline, CDR1 is SNHLY, CDR2 FYNNEI. This CDR3 is built from 16 residues.

V gene TRBV27 combines with J gene TRBJ2-1; 8 bases align to TRBD2. The V gene end was trimmed by 8 bases and the J gene end by 2 bases; junction bases not matched to a gene: 8. Germline V gene sequence: CDR1 MNHEY, CDR2 SMNVEV (reference sequence). This CDR3 has 15 amino acids. The CDR3 protein is CASRNSGGAYNEQFF. In nucleotides, the CDR3 is TGTGCCAGCCGAAACAGCGGGGGCGCCTACAATGAGCAGTTCTTC.

The rearrangement uses TRBV7-4 and TRBJ2-5; D remains unclear. From germline, CDR1 is SGHVT and CDR2 SQSDAQ. The CDR3 is 12 amino acids. With 0 bases removed from V and 4 bases from J, the gap between germline ends came to 3 bases. The DNA of the CDR3 is TGTGCCAGCAGCTTAGCTATAGAGACCCAGTACTTC. Translated, it gives CASSLAIETQYF.

This sequence joins TRBV12-3 or TRBV12-4 and TRBJ2-7; D perhaps matches TRBD2 (6 bases). V was cut by 5 bases and J by 7 bases, with 18 bases left in between. CDR3 length: 14 amino acids. The chain's CDR3 is CASSTGLLSGEQYF. CDR3 nucleotides: TGTGCCAGCAGTACGGGACTCCTGAGTGGGGAGCAGTACTTC.

The V call is TRBV5-3, the J call TRBJ1-1, with D possibly TRBD1 on 5 matching bases. TRBV5-3 is known as an ORF, though its function is uncertain. Trimming stripped 8 bases from V and 2 bases from J, with 13 bases between. CDR3 length: 13 amino acids. CDR3 in amino acids: CASSRDENTEAFF. CDR3 bases: TGTGCCAGCAGCAGGGACGAAAACACTGAAGCTTTCTTT.

CDR3 nucleotides: TGTGCCAGCAGACCCTTAAAGCCTGGAAACACCATATATTTT. Its translation: CASRPLKPGNTIYF. J is TRBJ1-3 and V is TRBV6-5; unclear D gene. Trimming pared 6 bases from V and 2 bases from J, leaving 11 bases between. Germline lookup yields CDR1 MNHEY and CDR2 SVGAGI. The CDR3 loop spans 14 amino acids.

This clonotype has a handful of counts. The J gene is TRBJ2-1, the V gene TRBV28; 10 positions agree with TRBD2. The J segment lost 3 bases and the V segment lost 5 bases, leaving 4 bases of the junction unmatched. Germline V gives CDR1 MDHEN, CDR2 SYDVKM. This CDR3 is 15 amino acids long. CDR3 in DNA: TGTGCCAGCAGTAGAGGACTAGCGGACTACAATGAGCAGTTCTTC. Protein: CASSRGLADYNEQFF.

The V and J genes are TRBV7-9 and TRBJ2-3; 11 bases map to TRBD1. V lost 5 bases to trimming and J lost 2 bases; unmatched junction nucleotides: 9. The CDR3 covers 17 residues. Germline loops: CDR1 SEHNR, CDR2 FQNEAQ (reference sequence). CDR3 nucleotides: TGTGCCAGCAGCATAGAGGGACAGGGGGTGGTCACAGATACGCAGTATTTT. Residues: CASSIEGQGVVTDTQYF.

The chain couples TRBV15 to TRBJ2-7; 7 positions agree with TRBD2. CDR1 is LNHNV and CDR2 is YYDKDF in the germline V gene (reference sequence). CDR3 size: 18 residues. The junction had 21 bases not matched to a gene; V was cut back by 4 bases and J by 6 bases. The CDR3 reads CATSTPWASGPGDLEQYF. In DNA, the CDR3 is TGTGCCACCAGCACTCCGTGGGCTAGCGGACCGGGGGACCTCGAGCAGTACTTC.

This sequence joins TRBV7-3 and TRBJ2-1; maybe TRBD2 (7 bases). The CDR3 totals 14 residues. The V gene lost 2 bases and the J gene lost 7 bases, with 12 bases spanning the gap. CDR1 SGHTA and CDR2 FQGTGA come from the germline V gene. In nucleotides, the CDR3 is TGTGCCAGCAGCTTAGGAGGGGGAGGGAATGAGCAGTTCTTC. This gives the protein CASSLGGGGNEQFF.

This chain links TRBV5-1 with TRBJ2-7; 7 bases fit TRBD2. Germline trimming cut 4 bases from V and 1 base from J; bases unmatched to any gene: 11. The CDR3 spans 16 residues. CDR1 and CDR2 from the germline V gene are SGHRS and YFSETQ. The CDR3 reads CASSGPIAGLSYEQYF. In DNA form, the CDR3 reads TGCGCCAGCAGCGGACCCATAGCGGGCCTGTCCTACGAGCAGTACTTC.